A selection of T cell receptor beta chains follows, all from one sample in a study of regulatory and conventional T cells in RAG deficiency. This table comes from immunoSEQ multiplex PCR, and its TCRdb copy is limited to in-frame clones, with some not included. The sample carries around 29,000 clones, 90% to 95% recorded once. Separately, the same data were catalogued under a study of regulatory T cells.

Sequencing was carried out using CD25- CD4+ T cells sorted from blood. These receptors all stem from a human donor in good health. CDR3s include the opening cysteine and the closing phenylalanine or tryptophan. Fields, in order: J gene, V gene, clone size, D gene, CDR3 DNA, CDR3 protein. D genes are given only for firm matches. Not every row has a clone size; where given, it reads once, few, many or a size class.

j_call: TRBJ2-1; v_call: TRBV9; clone_size: .; d_call: .; cdr3_nt: TGTGCCAGCAGCGTAGGGGACAACTTATACAATGAGCAGTTCTTC; cdr3_aa: CASSVGDNLYNEQFF
j_call: TRBJ2-1; v_call: TRBV6-5; clone_size: .; d_call: .; cdr3_nt: TGTGCCAGCAGTTCCCCCGGGAGTGAGCAGTTCTTC; cdr3_aa: CASSSPGSEQFF
j_call: TRBJ2-5; v_call: TRBV5-1; clone_size: .; d_call: TRBD1; cdr3_nt: TGCGCCAGCAGCTTTTCCTGGACAGGCTACCTAGAGACCCAGTACTTC; cdr3_aa: CASSFSWTGYLETQYF
j_call: TRBJ1-4; v_call: TRBV7-2; clone_size: .; d_call: .; cdr3_nt: TGTGCCAGCAGCTTAGGGGGGGGAGGCGAAAAACTGTTTTTT; cdr3_aa: CASSLGGGGEKLFF
j_call: TRBJ2-3; v_call: TRBV7-3; clone_size: .; d_call: TRBD2; cdr3_nt: TGTGCCAGCAGCTTAAACGGGGGGGGGCTCACAGATACGCAGTATTTT; cdr3_aa: CASSLNGGGLTDTQYF
j_call: TRBJ1-4; v_call: TRBV5-1; clone_size: .; d_call: TRBD1; cdr3_nt: TGCGCCAGCAGCAGCCGGGACAGGGGCCTTGCAACTAATGAAAAACTGTTTTTT; cdr3_aa: CASSSRDRGLATNEKLFF
j_call: TRBJ2-7; v_call: TRBV11-2; clone_size: .; d_call: .; cdr3_nt: TGTGCCAGCAGCCAGCAGGGGTACGAGCAGTACTTC; cdr3_aa: CASSQQGYEQYF
j_call: TRBJ1-1; v_call: TRBV7-3; clone_size: .; d_call: .; cdr3_nt: TGTGCCAGCAGCTTAATCGAGGGCGCGGGGGCTTTCTTT; cdr3_aa: CASSLIEGAGAFF
j_call: TRBJ1-2; v_call: TRBV11-2; clone_size: .; d_call: .; cdr3_nt: TGTGCCAGCAGCAGGACAGAATCCGGCGGCTACACCTTC; cdr3_aa: CASSRTESGGYTF
j_call: TRBJ2-1; v_call: TRBV5-1; clone_size: .; d_call: TRBD2; cdr3_nt: TGCGCCAGCAGTATATCCGGGACTAGCGGGGAGGGTGAGCAGTTCTTC; cdr3_aa: CASSISGTSGEGEQFF
j_call: TRBJ1-4; v_call: TRBV6-5; clone_size: .; d_call: .; cdr3_nt: TGTGCCAGCAGTTCAGAGGGGGGGCATCAAAAACTGTTTTTT; cdr3_aa: CASSSEGGHQKLFF
j_call: TRBJ2-3; v_call: TRBV10-1; clone_size: once; d_call: TRBD2; cdr3_nt: TGCGCCAGCAGTGAGTCGATGGGCGGGAGAGATACGCAGTATTTT; cdr3_aa: CASSESMGGRDTQYF
j_call: TRBJ2-2; v_call: TRBV9; clone_size: .; d_call: TRBD2; cdr3_nt: TGTGCCAGCAGCGTAGACCAGCGGGGGGCCAACACCGGGGAGCTGTTTTTT; cdr3_aa: CASSVDQRGANTGELFF
j_call: TRBJ1-2; v_call: TRBV7-9; clone_size: .; d_call: TRBD1; cdr3_nt: TGTGCCAGCAGCTTGGAGGTCACAGGGGTGAATGGCTACACCTTC; cdr3_aa: CASSLEVTGVNGYTF
j_call: TRBJ1-1; v_call: TRBV11-2; clone_size: .; d_call: TRBD1; cdr3_nt: TGTGCCAGCAGCTCATACAGGGGAAAGAACACTGAAGCTTTCTTT; cdr3_aa: CASSSYRGKNTEAFF
j_call: TRBJ1-5; v_call: TRBV27; clone_size: .; d_call: .; cdr3_nt: TGTGCCAGCAGTACACGACAGGGCAATCAGCCCCAGCATTTT; cdr3_aa: CASSTRQGNQPQHF
j_call: TRBJ1-2; v_call: TRBV7-3; clone_size: .; d_call: .; cdr3_nt: TGTGCCAGCAGCCCCCACAGGGACTATGGCTACACCTTC; cdr3_aa: CASSPHRDYGYTF
j_call: TRBJ1-2; v_call: TRBV7-2; clone_size: .; d_call: TRBD1; cdr3_nt: TGTGCCAGCAGCCGAAGTCAGGGGGCGAGCTATGGCTACACCTTC; cdr3_aa: CASSRSQGASYGYTF
j_call: TRBJ1-5; v_call: TRBV6-6; clone_size: .; d_call: .; cdr3_nt: TGTGCCAGCAGTGGGCTTAGCAATCAGCCCCAGCATTTT; cdr3_aa: CASSGLSNQPQHF
j_call: TRBJ2-4; v_call: TRBV4-1; clone_size: .; d_call: .; cdr3_nt: TGCGCCAGCAGCCAACGGGTTTTGGCCAAAAACATTCAGTACTTC; cdr3_aa: CASSQRVLAKNIQYF
j_call: TRBJ1-4; v_call: TRBV5-4; clone_size: .; d_call: TRBD1; cdr3_nt: TGTGCCAGCAGCGAAGGGACAGGGGGTCGAGAAAAACTGTTTTTT; cdr3_aa: CASSEGTGGREKLFF
j_call: TRBJ2-2; v_call: TRBV6-1; clone_size: few; d_call: TRBD1; cdr3_nt: TGTGCCAGCAGTGAAGCCTCTGGGACAGGCCTTTCGAACACCGGGGAGCTGTTTTTT; cdr3_aa: CASSEASGTGLSNTGELFF
j_call: TRBJ1-4; v_call: TRBV19; clone_size: .; d_call: .; cdr3_nt: TGTGCCAGTAGTCTGTCCAGGACTAATGAAAAACTGTTTTTT; cdr3_aa: CASSLSRTNEKLFF
j_call: TRBJ2-4; v_call: TRBV11-2; clone_size: once; d_call: TRBD1; cdr3_nt: TGTGCCAGCAGCTTAGATCGGGCAGGGGGAAACATTCAGTACTTC; cdr3_aa: CASSLDRAGGNIQYF